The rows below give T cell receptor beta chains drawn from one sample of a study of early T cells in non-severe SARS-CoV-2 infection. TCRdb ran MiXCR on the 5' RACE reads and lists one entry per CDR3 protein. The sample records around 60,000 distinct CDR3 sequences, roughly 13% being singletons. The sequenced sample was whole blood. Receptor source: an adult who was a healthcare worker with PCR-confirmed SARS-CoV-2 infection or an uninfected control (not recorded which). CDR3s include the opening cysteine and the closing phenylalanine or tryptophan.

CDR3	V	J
CSGGPGRGSGNTEAFF	TRBV29-1	TRBJ1-1
CASSMRQGGRTDTQYF	TRBV11-2	TRBJ2-3
CATSDPDRLKANEKLFF	TRBV24-1	TRBJ1-4
CASSPDPDRAISYEQYF	TRBV27	TRBJ2-7
CSASPQRGGSTDTQYF	TRBV20-1	TRBJ2-3
CASSVDHRQTDTQYF	TRBV9	TRBJ2-3
CASSPLGSWDHQETQYF	TRBV7-9	TRBJ2-5
CASSLGQANQPQHF	TRBV5-1	TRBJ1-5
CASSQDEGVTDTQYF	TRBV4-1	TRBJ2-3
CASSLVGGYQETQYF	TRBV7-9	TRBJ2-5
CASSLGAGTGNTGELFF	TRBV5-1	TRBJ2-2
CASGLNLAGGPTPYNEQFF	TRBV12-5	TRBJ2-1
CASSLGVQETQYF	TRBV7-9	TRBJ2-5
CASSYSWDGQYGYTF	TRBV6-6	TRBJ1-2
CAWRLSYGYTF	TRBV30	TRBJ1-2
CASSSPSETAVLTF	TRBV7-3	TRBJ2-6
CASRTGVGELFF	TRBV28	TRBJ2-2
CASSLDPGTYEQYF	TRBV11-2	TRBJ2-7
CASSLVEQPYEQYF	TRBV7-8	TRBJ2-7
CASSSTGMVSGELFF	TRBV7-9	TRBJ2-2
CATSMGPSVFF	TRBV24-1	TRBJ1-1
CASSLGWTGGDTGELFF	TRBV27	TRBJ2-2
CASSPQTYNEQFF	TRBV7-2	TRBJ2-1
CASSSDRTGNNSPLHF	TRBV27	TRBJ1-6
CASSLNGVNTEAFF	TRBV11-3	TRBJ1-1
CASTLTTGDLAKNIQYF	TRBV5-8	TRBJ2-4
CASSLAGVGEQYF	TRBV7-2	TRBJ2-7
CATSYRLGDEQFF	TRBV15	TRBJ2-1
CASSPNAGANTEAFF	TRBV18	TRBJ1-1